This TCR beta chain emerged from a study of blood T cells in healthy people across ages. Primed by a sample-barcoded 5' primer and a J-beta primer mix, a second PCR proceeded for about 6 to 12 cycles. TCRdb itself ran the 5' RACE reads through MiXCR, one entry per CDR3 protein. The sample carries about 1.4 million distinct CDR3 sequences, approximately 59% recorded once. V was trimmed by 1 base and J by 4 bases, leaving 13 bases between them. Germline values: CDR1 MGHRA, CDR2 YSYEKL. CDR3 length: 16 residues. The TCR sequence derives from a man aged 18 to 30 in good health. The specimen was blood. This chain uses TRBV4-1 with TRBJ2-2, with D tentatively TRBD2 (6 bases). The CDR3 DNA follows: TGCGCCAGCAGCCAAGTGCCCGGGACTGCCACCGGGGAGCTGTTTTTT. Protein product: CASSQVPGTATGELFF.